Included here is one TCR beta chain sequence, with context. Its cognate antigen is unknown. Trimming took 2 bases from V and 4 from J, leaving 18 bases between them. The germline V gene has CDR1 DFQATT and CDR2 SNEGSKA (reference sequence). The CDR3 spans 16 residues. PBMCs numbering at least 6.5 million were isolated per sample. The authors ran a second PCR of about 6 to 12 cycles using a sample-barcoded 5' primer and a J-beta primer mix. MiXCR, applied by TCRdb to the 5' RACE reads, yields one record per CDR3 protein. The table includes about 640,000 distinct CDR3 sequences, around three fifths detected once. The data were taken from a study of blood T cells in healthy people across ages. The study's findings and limits: Strong correlation was found linking TCR beta diversity to naive T cell percentage.

This clonotype was sampled from a man in his 60s in good health. The sequenced material came from blood. The J gene is TRBJ1-5, the V gene TRBV20-1; D is possibly TRBD1 (6 bases). CDR3 sequence (DNA): TGCAGTGCTAGACCCCCAACAGGGCAGGGTAATCAGCCCCAGCATTTT. It encodes CSARPPTGQGNQPQHF.